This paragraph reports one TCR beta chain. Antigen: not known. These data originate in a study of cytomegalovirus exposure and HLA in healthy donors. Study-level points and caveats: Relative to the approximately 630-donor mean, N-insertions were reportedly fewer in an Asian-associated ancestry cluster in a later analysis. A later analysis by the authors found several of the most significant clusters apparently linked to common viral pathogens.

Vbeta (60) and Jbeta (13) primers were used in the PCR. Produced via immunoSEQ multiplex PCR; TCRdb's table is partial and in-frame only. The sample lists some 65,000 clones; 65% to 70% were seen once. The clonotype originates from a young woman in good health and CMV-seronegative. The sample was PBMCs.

CDR3 nucleotides: TGTGCCAGCAGTGAACCTGTACTTAGCAATCAGCCCCAGCATTTT. Its translation: CASSEPVLSNQPQHF. The chain links TRBV2 to TRBJ1-5; D uncertain. V lost 2 bases and J 0 bases, leaving 8 bases between the germline ends. Germline V CDR1 and CDR2: SNHLY, FYNNEI. The CDR3 has 15 amino acids.